This T cell receptor (beta chain) was identified in a study of blood T cell repertoires in COVID-19. The wider study: COVID-19 samples from acute and convalescent phases originated in the United States, Italy and Spain. Nucleic acid was either cDNA or gDNA, and it came from T cells, B-cell-depleted T cells, or PBMCs.

In the original processing: Estimates of nucleated cell counts were drawn from the amplification of reference gene primers. Clones were read by immunoSEQ multiplex PCR, and TCRdb kept only the in-frame ones, dropping some. V and J calls and clone size are given by that table; D and trimming were obtained from the DNA. The sample consists of 150,000 to 200,000 clones, around 90% of them appearing once. The sequence was collected from a man in his fifties with acute or convalescent COVID-19. Sequences were obtained from peripheral blood.

The CDR3 DNA sequence: TGTGCCAGCAGCCCGGGACAGGGGCGCCCCGAGGGCCTTGTCAATGAGCAGTTCTTC. As protein: CASSPGQGRPEGLVNEQFF. The chain couples TRBV7-9 to TRBJ2-1; 10 bases fit TRBD1. From germline, CDR1 is SEHNR and CDR2 FQNEAQ (reference sequence). V gave up 5 bases and J gave up 6 bases; unmatched junction bases: 19. The CDR3 is 19 residues long.